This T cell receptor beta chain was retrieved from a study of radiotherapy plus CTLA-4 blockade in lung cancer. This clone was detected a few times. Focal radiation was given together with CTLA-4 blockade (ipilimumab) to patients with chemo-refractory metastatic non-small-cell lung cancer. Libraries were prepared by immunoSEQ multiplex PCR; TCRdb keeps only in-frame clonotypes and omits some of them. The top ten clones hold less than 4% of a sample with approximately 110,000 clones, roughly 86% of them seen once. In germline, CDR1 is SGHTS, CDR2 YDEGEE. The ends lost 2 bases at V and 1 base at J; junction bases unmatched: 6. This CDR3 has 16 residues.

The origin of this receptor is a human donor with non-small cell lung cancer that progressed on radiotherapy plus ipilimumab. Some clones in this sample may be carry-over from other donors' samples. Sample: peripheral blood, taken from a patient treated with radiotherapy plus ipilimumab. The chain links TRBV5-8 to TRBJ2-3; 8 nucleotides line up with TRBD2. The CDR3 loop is CASSLGRGDRTDTQYF. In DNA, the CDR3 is TGTGCCAGCAGCTTAGGGCGGGGGGATCGCACAGATACGCAGTATTTT.